This entry is about one TCR beta chain. Its antigen remains undetermined. No base quality information exists; no much larger clone differs at one position. A patient counted as having stable Graves' hyperthyroidism if no progression to ophthalmopathy occurred over 18 months of follow-up. Hyperthyroidism patients were newly diagnosed, had a disease duration of under 2 months, and were aged 18 to 65 years. Patients with uncontrolled infections, other autoimmune diseases, pregnancy or lactation were excluded. Diagnoses were based on clinical symptoms, serum thyroxine and TRAb, thyroid ultrasound and orbital computed tomography. Total RNA was extracted with Trizol reagent, and quality was checked on an Agilent 2100 Bioanalyzer. V is clipped by 0 bases and J by 2 bases, and the sequence between their germline boundaries is 9 bases long. The CDR3 sequence holds 16 residues, the cysteine and phenylalanine included. Only the CDR3 DNA is retained, 48 bases long and in frame from the first base. CDR1 and CDR2, looked up from the germline V gene, are SGHRS and YFSETQ.

Amplification of TCR beta CDR3 regions was carried out from RNA transcripts. The TCR CDR3 was subjected to a first round of RT-PCR using the HTBI primer set and the Qiagen OneStep RT-PCR kit. Libraries were constructed in a second round of multiplex PCR, after which size selection and purification were performed. Libraries were sequenced paired-end with 100 bp reads on an Illumina HiSeq2000. As for the authors' bioinformatics: SOAPnuke was used to process the raw data, removing reads that contained adapters or uncalled bases, had a mean Phred below 15, or lacked an exact match to the constant primer or identifier. High-quality paired reads were merged using COPE v1.2.5, and each unique nucleotide sequence was defined as a clonotype. MiTCR v1.1 was used to align clonotypes to the IMGT TRBV, TRBD and TRBJ reference segments. The analysis was restricted to V-J combinations with a frequency above 0.0001, which together covered just over 99% of the repertoires. A TCS score was defined as the ratio between F50 (clonal expansion) and ExV (chaos), using BLOSUM62-based TCRdist between CDR3 peptides within each V-J. Welch's t-statistics and random forest reduced just over 500 V-J features to 10 to 15, which were used in a naive Bayes classifier (R e1071). TCRdb reprocessed the public reads (quality trimming at Q25 with fastp, clone calling with MiXCR) and kept in-frame beta chains. Rows with one shared CDR3 protein collapse into an entry with the most common genes and DNA. The V and J calls and clone size are TCRdb's, not the authors'. Here the sample has hundreds of thousands of distinct CDR3 sequences; around 45% occur a single time. Of the sample, 8.2% falls within the top ten clones.

The data were taken from a study of T cells in Graves' hyperthyroidism and ophthalmopathy (dated by TCRdb to about 2019). Context from the whole study: A discovery cohort of about a hundred patients, roughly 45 with Graves' ophthalmopathy and approximately 57 with stable Graves' hyperthyroidism, was used to find distinguishing TCR V-J signatures. Prospective prediction of ophthalmopathy was tested in an independent validation cohort of approximately 19 hyperthyroidism patients and some 17 patients who later progressed to ophthalmopathy. For training and testing, the 100 or so patients in the discovery cohort were randomly divided in a 7:3 ratio. In about six Graves' hyperthyroidism patients, the study also compared T-cell repertoires from thyroid tissue with T-cell repertoires from blood. Once sampling was done, hyperthyroidism patients were given methimazole at a starting dose of 30 mg daily, whereas ophthalmopathy patients were given high-dose intravenous methylprednisolone. The paper describes TCR Vbeta CDR3 sequencing of around 130 peripheral blood samples, made up of fewer than 50 ophthalmopathy patients, roughly 75 hyperthyroidism patients and 17 progressor patients.

Overall study outcomes, separate from this receptor: During validation, the model predicted progression to ophthalmopathy a median of roughly six months ahead of onset, with roughly 65% sensitivity and roughly 75% specificity. No statistical method was used to set the sample size in advance, and investigators knew the group allocation. Most expanded thyroid clonotypes (frequency above 0.001) were also detected in blood, suggesting blood repertoires may reflect thyroid immune responses. Ophthalmopathy was separated from stable hyperthyroidism by a 13 V-J signature model, with 85% to 90% sensitivity and about 84% specificity obtained in cross-validation and 80%/75% obtained in testing.

The V and J segments used are TRBV5-1 and TRBJ2-6, and possibly TRBD2, on 6 matching bases. Sequencing was performed on peripheral blood or thyroid tissue (not recorded which). This sequence was found in a woman younger than 35 with Graves' hyperthyroidism. Donor details come from another sample of the same person, matched by shared clones. The CDR3 region: CASSLAGSTGANVLTF. In nucleotide form, the sequence is TGCGCCAGCAGCTTGGCCGGGAGTACTGGGGCCAACGTCCTGACTTTC.